This T cell receptor beta chain appears in the sequencing data of a study of blood T cell repertoires in COVID-19. Whole-study context: Both acute and convalescent COVID-19 samples were obtained from the United States, Italy and Spain.

Authors' processing steps: Amplifying reference gene primers gave estimates of nucleated cell counts. The method was immunoSEQ multiplex PCR; TCRdb's version includes in-frame clones alone and lacks a portion of them. V and J calls and clone size come straight from that table; D and trimming were deduced from the DNA. Among over 400,000 clones, roughly 91% were seen once, and the ten largest hold less than 9%. Trimming took 6 bases from V and 5 from J; bases not matched to a gene: 5. CDR3 length equals 13 residues. Seattle participants joined during active infection and were tracked over time. Sequencing used peripheral blood. The chain is built from TRBV12-3 or TRBV12-4 and TRBJ1-1; 8 bases fit TRBD1. The sequence was collected from a woman between 50 and 59 years old with COVID-19, enrolled during active disease. The CDR3 spells CASRWTGNTEAFF. The CDR3 DNA sequence: TGTGCCAGCAGGTGGACAGGGAATACTGAAGCTTTCTTT.